This T cell receptor (beta chain) was profiled in a study of T-cell memory formation after mild COVID-19. Broader study findings: Among clones contracting day 15 to 85, CD4/CD8 was balanced, whereas later expanders leaned CD4+. The study found contracting CD4+ clones mainly in CM and EM and contracting CD8+ clones in EMRA.

TCRdb processed the 5' RACE reads anew with MiXCR; each CDR3 protein has one entry. The data hold 150,000 to 200,000 distinct CDR3 sequences, with about 14% observed a single time. Remarks on this clonotype: Its antigen remains unknown.

V lost 0 bases to trimming and J lost 1 base, with 18 bases between them. The germline CDR1 and CDR2 sequences are DFQATT and SNEGSKA (reference sequence). The CDR3 is 17 amino acids. What was sequenced was PBMCs or a T cell subset sorted from them (not recorded which). This clonotype was obtained from an adult woman who had mild COVID-19 (a few samples of this study predate the infection). Cell type and time point are not known. V usage is TRBV20-1 and J usage is TRBJ1-1; D is perhaps TRBD1 (6 bases). The CDR3 is CSARDRVEPGENTEAFF. The CDR3 DNA is TGCAGTGCTAGAGATAGAGTTGAACCAGGGGAGAACACTGAAGCTTTCTTT.